Shown below are 16 T cell receptor beta chains from a single sample sequenced in a study of human T cells and chemical hapten exposure. As for time point: patch test 1, 2 weeks after DPC sensitization. Documented treatment: therapeutic diphenylcyclopropenone sensitization with weekly scalp DPC. TCRdb itself ran the RACE reads through MiXCR, one entry per CDR3 protein. The sample includes more than 80,000 distinct CDR3 sequences, approximately 8% seen only once; the top ten take roughly 1.6%. The sequencing here drew on whole blood, taken in connection with sensitization to the hapten diphenylcyclopropenone (DPC). These receptors all come from a woman aged 25 to 39 with alopecia areata. Some clones in this sample may be carry-over from other donors' samples.

This clonotype came up many times. This sequence joins TRBV20-1 and TRBJ1-6; no reliable D call. The CDR3 consists of 15 residues. V shed 3 bases and J shed 0 bases, with 9 bases lying between them. CDR1 DFQATT and CDR2 SNEGSKA come from the germline V gene (reference sequence). As DNA, the CDR3 is TGCAGTGCTAGCGTCGGGAGCTCCTATAATTCACCCCTCCACTTT. Translating gives CSASVGSSYNSPLHF.

This clonotype was counted many times. The chain has TRBV6-5 and TRBJ1-1, with 9 bases fitting TRBD1. The germline V gene has CDR1 MNHEY and CDR2 SVGAGI. The CDR3 loop spans 16 amino acids. V was clipped by 4 bases and J by 5 bases; unmatched bases: 11. This CDR3 reads CASSSTGTGYRTEAFF. CDR3 sequence (DNA): TGTGCCAGCAGTTCCACCGGGACAGGGTATCGGACTGAAGCTTTCTTT.

At least ten counts were recorded for this clonotype. V and J are TRBV27 and TRBJ2-4; D is ambiguous. With 0 bases removed from V and 3 bases from J, the gap between germline ends came to 9 bases. This CDR3 spans 15 amino acids. Germline V gives CDR1 MNHEY, CDR2 SMNVEV (reference sequence). The CDR3 is CASSLSIGIKNIQYF. The CDR3 bases are TGTGCCAGCAGTTTATCGATAGGGATCAAAAACATTCAGTACTTC.

The chain couples TRBV5-1 to TRBJ1-2, with 12 positions matching TRBD1. In germline, CDR1 is SGHRS, CDR2 YFSETQ. With 5 bases clipped from V and 4 bases from J, the junction kept 18 bases outside the gene matches. The CDR3 spans 19 residues. CDR3 sequence reads: CASRRTSTVGTGGTYGYTF. The CDR3 DNA reads as TGCGCCAGCAGGCGTACCTCTACCGTCGGGACAGGGGGCACCTATGGCTACACCTTC.

In its sample, this clonotype was seen many times. This rearrangement joins TRBV3-1 to TRBJ1-1, with D possibly TRBD1 on 6 matching bases. Germline V gene lookup returns CDR1 LGHDT and CDR2 YNNKEL (reference sequence). CDR3 length equals 15 residues. The V and J ends lost 1 base and 4 bases respectively, with 13 bases between them. CDR3 sequence reads: CASSQGAGEATEAFF. The DNA of the CDR3 is TGTGCCAGCAGCCAAGGTGCAGGGGAGGCCACTGAAGCTTTCTTT.

This clonotype was seen only a few times. J is TRBJ2-3 and V is TRBV6-2 or TRBV6-3; possible D gene TRBD2, 6 bases. Germline CDR1 reads MNHEY; CDR2 reads SVGEGT. Trimming cost V 8 bases and J 1 base, with 13 bases left between them. This CDR3 spans 14 amino acids. The CDR3 sequence is CASWRGSGTDTQYF. DNA for the CDR3: TGTGCCAGCTGGCGGGGCTCTGGCACAGATACGCAGTATTTT.

This clonotype was observed a few times. The chain couples TRBV5-8 to TRBJ1-6; TRBD1 might be the D (6 bases). V was cut by 2 bases and J by 17 bases, with 8 bases left in between. CDR1 is SGHTS and CDR2 is YDEGEE in the germline V gene. This CDR3 region has 10 residues. The CDR3 protein is CASSLGGFHF. The CDR3 bases are TGTGCCAGCAGCTTAGGGGGGTTCCACTTT.

This clonotype was seen a few times. V usage is TRBV12-3 or TRBV12-4 and J usage is TRBJ2-1; 7 bases agree with TRBD2. The CDR3 runs to 15 residues. V lost 2 bases, J lost 8 bases, and 9 bases stayed unmatched. CDR3 nucleotides: TGTGCCAGCAGTTTAAGGGTGGGGGGGTTCGATGAGCAGTTCTTC. Residues: CASSLRVGGFDEQFF.

This clonotype was seen at least ten times. The chain carries TRBV15 and TRBJ2-5, with TRBD1 as a possible D gene (5 bases). V lost 3 bases to trimming and J lost 4 bases, with 12 bases between them. Germline CDR1 is LNHNV and CDR2 is YYDKDF (reference sequence). CDR3 length equals 14 residues. CDR3 nucleotides: TGTGCCACCAGCAGGGTCTCAGGGATAGAGACCCAGTACTTC. Its translation is CATSRVSGIETQYF.

This clonotype was observed many times. V and J are TRBV7-2 and TRBJ2-4; 13 bases line up with TRBD2. Germline V gene data show CDR1 as SGHTA and CDR2 as FQGNSA. V lost 5 bases, J lost 8 bases, and 9 bases stayed unmatched. The CDR3 loop spans 16 amino acids. The CDR3: CASSTKTSGGLYIQYF. Written as DNA, the CDR3 is TGTGCCAGCAGCACCAAGACTAGCGGGGGGTTATACATTCAGTACTTC.

This clonotype was counted many times. The genes are TRBV19 and TRBJ2-2, with a possible D match to TRBD2 (5 bases). Germline CDR1 is LNHDA and CDR2 is SQIVND (reference sequence). The V and J ends lost 3 bases and 8 bases respectively, with 19 bases between them. The CDR3 runs 16 residues. CDR3 sequence: CASSISADTRYGELFF. As DNA, the CDR3 is TGTGCCAGTAGTATTAGCGCAGACACCCGGTATGGGGAGCTGTTTTTT.

This clonotype was found many times. CDR3 loop: CASSYSLRVTQVEQYF. CDR3 DNA sequence: TGTGCCAGCAGTTACTCGCTCAGGGTTACCCAGGTCGAGCAGTACTTC. The V and J genes are TRBV6-5 and TRBJ2-7; D might be TRBD1 (5 bases). The CDR3 runs to 16 residues. V was clipped by 0 bases and J by 6 bases, with 18 bases between them. Looked up from germline, CDR1 is MNHEY and CDR2 is SVGAGI.

The gene calls are TRBV29-1 and TRBJ1-1, with D possibly matching TRBD1 (6 bases). The V and J ends lost 3 bases and 0 bases respectively, with 11 bases between them. This CDR3 comprises 14 residues. In germline, CDR1 is SQVTM, CDR2 ANQGSEA. The CDR3 loop is CSVEGGALNTEAFF. For the CDR3, the DNA is TGCAGCGTTGAGGGGGGGGCTTTGAACACTGAAGCTTTCTTT.

This clonotype was picked up many times. This rearrangement joins TRBV27 to TRBJ1-5, with 8 bases that match TRBD1. The junction had 4 bases not matched to a gene; V was cut back by 6 bases and J by 6 bases. CDR3 length: 13 amino acids. Germline loops: CDR1 MNHEY, CDR2 SMNVEV (reference sequence). CDR3 in DNA: TGTGCCAGCAGGGGACAGGCACCTCAGCCCCAGCATTTT. Translating gives CASRGQAPQPQHF.

This clonotype appeared many times. The V call is TRBV7-9, the J call TRBJ2-7; maybe TRBD1 (6 bases). The CDR3 has 15 amino acids. Germline lookup yields CDR1 SEHNR and CDR2 FQNEAQ (reference sequence). The V end was cut by 4 bases, the J end by 3 bases, with 16 bases between. This CDR3 reads CASSSTQGSGYEQYF. CDR3 bases: TGTGCCAGCAGCTCTACGCAGGGGTCGGGCTACGAGCAGTACTTC. The full variable domain, rest sourced from reference TRBV7-9 and TRBJ2-7, is DTGVSQNPRHKITKRGQNVTFRCDPISEHNRLYWYRQTLGQGPEFLTYFQNEAQLEKSRLLSDRFSAERPKGSFSTLEIQRTEQGDSAMYLCASSSTQGSGYEQYFGPGTRLTVT.

In this sample, this clonotype turned up many times. CDR3 DNA sequence: TGTGCCAGCAGCTACGACAGGGGGAAAGGCTACACCTTC. Translating it yields CASSYDRGKGYTF. The chain links TRBV6-6 to TRBJ1-2; 9 nucleotides agree with TRBD1. The CDR3 contains 13 residues. V shed 6 bases and J 8 bases; nucleotides not matched to a gene: 7. Germline values: CDR1 MNHNY, CDR2 SVGAGI (reference sequence).